The rows below give T cell receptor beta chains drawn from one sample of a study of T cell changes during pregnancy in multiple sclerosis. Here immunoSEQ multiplex PCR was the method, and the copy in TCRdb shows in-frame clones only, minus some. The sample shows roughly 100,000 clones, about 91% of them seen only once. The sample in question was peripheral blood, obtained after pregnancy. All receptors come from a female donor with multiple sclerosis, enrolled in a pregnancy study. CDR3s include the opening cysteine and the closing phenylalanine or tryptophan. A D gene is named only where the DNA matches it firmly. Rows may omit the clone size; those that give it use once, few, many or a size class.

v_gene	j_gene	d_gene	abundance	CDR3nt	CDR3aa
TRBV28	TRBJ2-4	TRBD2	-	TGTGCCAGCAGGGCCAGACTAGCGGGACCCCCACTAGCCAAAAACATTCAGTACTTC	CASRARLAGPPLAKNIQYF
TRBV18	TRBJ2-1	-	-	TGTGCCAGCTCACCACCGGGTTGGGAGAATGAGCAGTTCTTC	CASSPPGWENEQFF
TRBV9	TRBJ2-3	TRBD1	-	TGTGCCAGCAGCGTAGGGGACAGGGTGGGGGATACGCAGTATTTT	CASSVGDRVGDTQYF
TRBV28	TRBJ1-2	TRBD1	-	TGTGCCAGCACTGGGACAGTCTATGGCTACACCTTC	CASTGTVYGYTF
TRBV4-3	TRBJ2-3	-	-	TGCGCCAGCAGCCAAGGGCAGCGTTCACTCACAGATACGCAGTATTTT	CASSQGQRSLTDTQYF
TRBV5-1	TRBJ1-6	TRBD1	once	TGCGCCAGCAGTTCAAGACAGGGGAGTGCCTATAATTCACCCCTCCACTTT	CASSSRQGSAYNSPLHF
TRBV30	TRBJ2-6	TRBD2	-	TGTGCCTGGAGAGGGGGCCCACTAGCGGGTAACTCTGGGGCCAACGTCCTGACTTTC	CAWRGGPLAGNSGANVLTF
TRBV27	TRBJ2-3	TRBD1	-	TGTGCCAGCAGTTCGACAGGGGCATTGAGGACAGATACGCAGTATTTT	CASSSTGALRTDTQYF
TRBV5-1	TRBJ1-1	TRBD1	-	TGCGCCAGCAGAGGACAGGGGTTGAACACTGAAGCTTTCTTT	CASRGQGLNTEAFF
TRBV27	TRBJ1-2	-	-	TGTGCCACCAGGGGTCAAGGAGGGTTAGGCTACACCTTC	CATRGQGGLGYTF
TRBV6-1	TRBJ1-1	TRBD1	-	TGTGCCAGCTCTTCCGGGACAGGGAACACTGAAGCTTTCTTT	CASSSGTGNTEAFF
TRBV28	TRBJ2-1	-	-	TGTGCCAGCAGGGGGCAGGGGGGAAGCTCCTACAATGAGCAGTTCTTC	CASRGQGGSSYNEQFF
TRBV2	TRBJ1-2	TRBD1	-	TGTGCCAGCAGCCAAGGACAGGTACCTAACTATGGCTACACCTTC	CASSQGQVPNYGYTF
TRBV2	TRBJ1-2	TRBD1	-	TGTGCCAGCAGGGTTGGGACAGCCGGACTGAGTGGCTACACCTTC	CASRVGTAGLSGYTF
TRBV28	TRBJ1-2	-	-	TGTGCCAGCACCCTCTTGGGAGGGCTTTCGAAGGGTGGCTACACCTTC	CASTLLGGLSKGGYTF
TRBV19	TRBJ1-2	-	-	TGTGCCAGTAGTATGTCGGGGAGCTCCTATGGCTACACCTTC	CASSMSGSSYGYTF
TRBV27	TRBJ1-1	-	-	TGTGCCAGCAGTCTAGTGGCATGGACAGCCACAGCTGAAGCTTTCTTT	CASSLVAWTATAEAFF
TRBV4-3	TRBJ1-2	TRBD1	-	TGCGCCAGCAGCCAAGATGGGGGACAGGGCGGCTATGGCTACACCTTC	CASSQDGGQGGYGYTF
TRBV15	TRBJ2-7	-	-	TGTGCCACCACCCAAGGGGGTTCCTTTCGGGAGCAGTACTTC	CATTQGGSFREQYF
TRBV9	TRBJ2-2	-	-	TGTGCCAGCAGCGTATCCTCCACCGGGGAGCTGTTTTTT	CASSVSSTGELFF
TRBV7-3	TRBJ2-3	-	-	TGTGCCAGCAGCCCTCTTGCTCGGACAGATACGCAGTATTTT	CASSPLARTDTQYF
TRBV19	TRBJ1-1	-	once	TGTGCCAGTAGTATAGAGCTTGGGCACACTGAAGCTTTCTTT	CASSIELGHTEAFF
TRBV7-3	TRBJ2-5	-	-	TGTGCCAGCAGCCCCGGACAGCAAGAGACCCAGTACTTC	CASSPGQQETQYF
TRBV27	TRBJ2-7	-	-	TGTGCCAGCAGTTTAGGCGGTTCCTACGAGCAGTACTTC	CASSLGGSYEQYF
TRBV4-2	TRBJ2-1	-	-	TGTGCCAGCAGCCAAGAAGGGGAGGGGGGATTACCTTACAATGAGCAGTTCTTC	CASSQEGEGGLPYNEQFF
TRBV19	TRBJ2-7	TRBD2	-	TGTGCCAGTAGGGGGGGGACCGGGAGCTCCTACGAGCAGTACTTC	CASRGGTGSSYEQYF
TRBV7-9	TRBJ2-7	-	-	TGTGCCAGCAGTAGCCGCTACTCCTACGAGCAGTACTTC	CASSSRYSYEQYF
TRBV7-8	TRBJ2-3	-	-	TGTGCCAGCAGCTTAGGGGGAGCAGATACGCAGTATTTT	CASSLGGADTQYF
TRBV19	TRBJ2-7	-	-	TGTGCCAGTAGCACGTCCTCGCAGTCCTACGAGCAGTACTTC	CASSTSSQSYEQYF
TRBV23-1	TRBJ2-3	TRBD1	-	TGCGCCAGCAGTCATCACCGGGACAGGGGAACAGATACGCAGTATTTT	CASSHHRDRGTDTQYF
TRBV6-4	TRBJ2-1	-	-	TGTGCCAGCAGAGCAGGGGGGACTGGTCGGAATGAGCAGTTCTTC	CASRAGGTGRNEQFF
TRBV6-1	TRBJ1-5	TRBD1	once	TGTGCCAGCAGCCGGACAGGAGATAGCAATCAGCCCCAGCATTTT	CASSRTGDSNQPQHF
TRBV19	TRBJ1-1	TRBD1	-	TGTGCCAGTAGTATCGGGACAGGGGTGAACACTGAAGCTTTCTTT	CASSIGTGVNTEAFF
TRBV19	TRBJ2-3	-	once	TGTGCCAGTAGTTTGGACAGTTCCACAGATACGCAGTATTTT	CASSLDSSTDTQYF
TRBV5-1	TRBJ1-2	-	-	TGCGCCAGCAGCTTGGCCGGTCAGGCCTATGGCTACACCTTC	CASSLAGQAYGYTF
TRBV6-4	TRBJ1-6	-	-	TGTGCCAGCAGTGAGGGGCAGGGTAATTCACCCCTCCACTTT	CASSEGQGNSPLHF
TRBV7-2	TRBJ2-5	TRBD1	-	TGTGCCAGCAGCTTTCGGACAGGGATAGAGGAGACCCAGTACTTC	CASSFRTGIEETQYF
TRBV15	TRBJ1-5	-	-	TGTGCCACCAGGCGAGAAGCGAGTAATCAGCCCCAGCATTTT	CATRREASNQPQHF
TRBV7-9	TRBJ1-2	TRBD1	-	TGTGCCAGCAGCTTAGACGGGACAGGCTATGGCTACACCTTC	CASSLDGTGYGYTF
TRBV7-9	TRBJ2-1	TRBD2	-	TGTGCCAGCAGGACCCGAAACGGGGGGGACTACAATGAGCAGTTCTTC	CASRTRNGGDYNEQFF
TRBV15	TRBJ1-1	-	once	TGTGCCACCAGCAGGATTCAAGGGGTCGCGGGGGGGATGAACACTGAAGCTTTCTTT	CATSRIQGVAGGMNTEAFF
TRBV11-2	TRBJ2-7	-	once	TGTGCCAGCAGCCCCCTTACAGGCTCCTACGAGCAGTACTTC	CASSPLTGSYEQYF
TRBV5-4	TRBJ1-2	TRBD1	-	TGTGCCAGCACGCCGGGACAGATAAACTATGGCTACACCTTC	CASTPGQINYGYTF
TRBV5-4	TRBJ2-7	TRBD1	-	TGTGCCAGCAGCTTGACAGGGGGCATCCACGAGCAGTACTTC	CASSLTGGIHEQYF